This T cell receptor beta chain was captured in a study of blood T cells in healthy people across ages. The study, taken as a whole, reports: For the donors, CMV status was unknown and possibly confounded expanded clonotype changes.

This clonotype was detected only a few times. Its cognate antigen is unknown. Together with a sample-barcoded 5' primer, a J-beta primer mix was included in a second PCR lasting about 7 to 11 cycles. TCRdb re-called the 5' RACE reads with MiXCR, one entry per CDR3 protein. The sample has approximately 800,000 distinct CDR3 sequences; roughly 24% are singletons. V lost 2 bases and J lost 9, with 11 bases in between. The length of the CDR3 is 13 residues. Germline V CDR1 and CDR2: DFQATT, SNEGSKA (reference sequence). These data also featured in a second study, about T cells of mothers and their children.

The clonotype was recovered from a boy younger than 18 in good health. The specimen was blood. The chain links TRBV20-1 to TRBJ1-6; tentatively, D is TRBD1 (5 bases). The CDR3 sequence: CSARTGTGSPLHF. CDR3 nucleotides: TGCAGTGCTAGAACCGGGACGGGTTCACCCCTCCACTTT.